This T cell receptor beta chain comes out of a study of T cells in Graves' hyperthyroidism and ophthalmopathy. The source material, RNA transcripts, was used to amplify TCR beta CDR3 regions. The TCR CDR3 first-round RT-PCR relied on the HTBI primer set. In TCRdb, the multiplex PCR reads were re-called with MiXCR into one record per CDR3 protein. Found here are 500,000 to 600,000 distinct CDR3 sequences, about a sixth of them singletons; the top ten hold 15% to 20%. Trimming at V came to 3 bases and at J to 10 bases, leaving 7 bases not matched to a gene. There are 14 residues in the CDR3. The germline V gene has CDR1 DFQATT and CDR2 SNEGSKA (reference sequence).

The source of this sequence is a woman in her late teens or twenties with Graves' hyperthyroidism. The gene calls are TRBV20-1 and TRBJ2-1, with 12 bases that match TRBD1. Sample: blood. The CDR3 sequence is CSASWGTGGDEQFF. DNA for the CDR3: TGCAGTGCTAGTTGGGGGACAGGGGGCGACGAGCAGTTCTTC.